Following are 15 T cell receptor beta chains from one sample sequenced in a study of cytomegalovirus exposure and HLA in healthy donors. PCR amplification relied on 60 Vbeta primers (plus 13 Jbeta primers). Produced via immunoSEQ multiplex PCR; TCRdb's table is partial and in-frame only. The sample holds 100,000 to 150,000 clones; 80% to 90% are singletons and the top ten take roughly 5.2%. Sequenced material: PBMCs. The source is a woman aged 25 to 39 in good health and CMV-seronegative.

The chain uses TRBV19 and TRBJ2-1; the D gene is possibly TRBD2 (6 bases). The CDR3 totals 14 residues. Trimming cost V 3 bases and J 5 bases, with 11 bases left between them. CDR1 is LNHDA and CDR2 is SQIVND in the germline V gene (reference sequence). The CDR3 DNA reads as TGTGCCAGTAGTATTCTAGCGACAGACAATGAGCAGTTCTTC. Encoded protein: CASSILATDNEQFF.

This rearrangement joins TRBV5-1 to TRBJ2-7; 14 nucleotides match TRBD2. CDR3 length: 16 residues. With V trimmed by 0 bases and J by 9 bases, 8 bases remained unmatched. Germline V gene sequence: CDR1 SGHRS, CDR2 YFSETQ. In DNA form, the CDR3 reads TGCGCCAGCAGCTTGGTTGGACTAGCGGGGGGCCAGGGGCAGTACTTC. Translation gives CASSLVGLAGGQGQYF.

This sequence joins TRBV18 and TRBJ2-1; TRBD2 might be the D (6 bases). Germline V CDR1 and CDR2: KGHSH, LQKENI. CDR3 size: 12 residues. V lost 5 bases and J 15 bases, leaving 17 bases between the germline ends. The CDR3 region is CASSYRAQEGFF. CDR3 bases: TGTGCCAGCTCATACCGGGCCCAGGAGGGGTTCTTC.

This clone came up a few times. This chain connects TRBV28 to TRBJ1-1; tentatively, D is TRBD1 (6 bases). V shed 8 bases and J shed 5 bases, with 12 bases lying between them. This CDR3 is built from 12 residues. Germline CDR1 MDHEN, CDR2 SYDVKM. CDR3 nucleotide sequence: TGTGCCAGCGGAACAGGGAGTACTGAAGCTTTCTTT. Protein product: CASGTGSTEAFF.

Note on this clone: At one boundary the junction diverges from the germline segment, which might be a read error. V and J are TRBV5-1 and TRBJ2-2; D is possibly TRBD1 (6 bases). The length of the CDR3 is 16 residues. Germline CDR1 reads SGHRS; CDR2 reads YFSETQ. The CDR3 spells CASSLSLQGRTGELLF. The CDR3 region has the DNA TGCGCCAGCAGCCTCTCCCTTCAGGGGAGAACCGGGGAGCTGCTTTTT.

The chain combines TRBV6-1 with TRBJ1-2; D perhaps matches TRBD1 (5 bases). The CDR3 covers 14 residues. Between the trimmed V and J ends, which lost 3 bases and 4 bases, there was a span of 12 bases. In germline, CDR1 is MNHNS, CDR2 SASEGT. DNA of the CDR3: TGTGCCAGCAGTGAGCCGGGACTGGGCTATGGCTACACCTTC. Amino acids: CASSEPGLGYGYTF.

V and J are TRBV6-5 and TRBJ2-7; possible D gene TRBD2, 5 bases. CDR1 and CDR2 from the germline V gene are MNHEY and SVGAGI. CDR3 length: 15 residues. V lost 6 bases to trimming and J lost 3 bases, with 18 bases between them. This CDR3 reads CASSYASVRGYEQYF. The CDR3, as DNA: TGTGCCAGCAGCTACGCCAGCGTACGGGGCTACGAGCAGTACTTC.

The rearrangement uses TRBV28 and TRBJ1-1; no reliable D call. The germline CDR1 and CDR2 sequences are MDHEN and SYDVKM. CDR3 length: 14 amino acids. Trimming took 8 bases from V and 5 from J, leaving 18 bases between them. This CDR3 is CASPPAGSGTEAFF. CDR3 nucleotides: TGTGCCAGCCCCCCCGCAGGTTCGGGGACTGAAGCTTTCTTT.

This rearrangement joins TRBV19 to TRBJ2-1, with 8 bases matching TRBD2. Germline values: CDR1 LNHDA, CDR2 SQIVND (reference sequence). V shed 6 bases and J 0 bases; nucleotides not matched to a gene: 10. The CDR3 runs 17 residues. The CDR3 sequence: CASSPTSVHSSYNEQFF. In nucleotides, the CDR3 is TGTGCCAGTAGCCCGACTAGCGTACACAGCTCCTACAATGAGCAGTTCTTC.

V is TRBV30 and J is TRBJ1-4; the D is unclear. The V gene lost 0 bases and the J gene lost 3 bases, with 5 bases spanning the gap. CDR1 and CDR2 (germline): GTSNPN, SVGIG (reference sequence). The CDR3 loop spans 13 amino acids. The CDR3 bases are TGTGCCTGGAGTGTACTACCTAATGAAAAACTGTTTTTT. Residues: CAWSVLPNEKLFF. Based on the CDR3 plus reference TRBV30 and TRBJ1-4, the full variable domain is SQTIHQWPATLVQPVGSPLSLECTVEGTSNPNLYWYRQAAGRGLQLLFYSVGIGQISSEVPQNLSASRPQDRQFILSSKKLLLSDSGFYLCAWSVLPNEKLFFGSGTQLSVL.

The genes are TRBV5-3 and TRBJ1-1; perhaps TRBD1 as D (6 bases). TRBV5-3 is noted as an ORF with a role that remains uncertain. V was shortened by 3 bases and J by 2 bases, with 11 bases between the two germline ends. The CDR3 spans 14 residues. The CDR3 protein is CARSWGQVNTEAFF. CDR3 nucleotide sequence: TGTGCCAGAAGCTGGGGACAAGTCAACACTGAAGCTTTCTTT.

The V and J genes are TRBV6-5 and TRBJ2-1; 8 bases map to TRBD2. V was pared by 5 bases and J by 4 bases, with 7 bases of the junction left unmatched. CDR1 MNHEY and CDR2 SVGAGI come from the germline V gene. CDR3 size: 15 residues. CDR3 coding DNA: TGTGCCAGCAGTACCGGGAGGGCCGTATACAATGAGCAGTTCTTC. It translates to CASSTGRAVYNEQFF.

CDR3 sequence: CASSHQGDPSGNTIYF. The CDR3 DNA reads as TGTGCCAGCAGCCATCAGGGGGACCCCTCTGGAAACACCATATATTTT. The J gene is TRBJ1-3, the V gene TRBV7-9; 7 bases are shared with TRBD1. V shed 5 bases and J 0 bases; nucleotides not matched to a gene: 7. Germline-derived CDR1 and CDR2 are SEHNR and FQNEAQ (reference sequence). This CDR3 is built from 16 residues.

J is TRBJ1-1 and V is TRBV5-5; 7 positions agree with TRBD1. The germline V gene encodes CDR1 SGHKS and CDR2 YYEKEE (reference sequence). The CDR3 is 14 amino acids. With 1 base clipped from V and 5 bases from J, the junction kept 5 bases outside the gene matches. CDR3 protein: CASSLFLTGTEAFF. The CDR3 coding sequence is TGTGCCAGCAGCTTGTTTCTGACAGGGACTGAAGCTTTCTTT.

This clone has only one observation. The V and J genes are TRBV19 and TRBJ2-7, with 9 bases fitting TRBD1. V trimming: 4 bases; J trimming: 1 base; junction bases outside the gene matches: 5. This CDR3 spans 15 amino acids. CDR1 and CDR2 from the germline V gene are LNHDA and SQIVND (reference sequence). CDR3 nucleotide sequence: TGTGCCAGTAGTAGGGACAGGGCGGGGTCCTACGAGCAGTACTTC. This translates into CASSRDRAGSYEQYF.